This T cell receptor beta chain was obtained from a study of siplizumab effects on memory and regulatory T cells (dated by TCRdb to about 2019). About the investigation overall: The study examined how the anti-CD2 antibody siplizumab affects alloreactive T-cell subsets in allogeneic mixed lymphocyte reactions built from human PBMCs. The investigation overall reported the following: Unstimulated naive T cells appeared more diverse than memory T cells, and naive cells seemed to contribute substantially to the alloresponse. For roughly 75-96% of proliferating CD4+ or CD8+ clones, no naive or memory phenotype could be assigned. Sequences below about 10^-5 frequency were poorly captured, so only a minor fraction of alloreactive clones could be mapped to unstimulated subsets. Siplizumab significantly reduced the cumulative frequency of alloreactive sequences traceable to unstimulated CD4+ memory T cells. Of the alloreactive CD4+ clones that could be mapped, the Treg-derived share averaged roughly 73% with siplizumab compared with around 25% in control reactions. Whether proliferating Tregs from siplizumab cultures actually had suppressive function was not functionally confirmed.

About this clone: The antigen it binds to is not known. Within one base of it there is no much larger clone, and no base qualities were kept.

Measured from the cysteine to the phenylalanine, the CDR3 is 15 residues long. The retained sequence is limited to the CDR3, 45 bases, with the frame set at the first base. CDR1 and CDR2, looked up from the germline V gene (reference sequence), are LNHDA and SQIVND. Deletion took 3 bases off V and 6 bases off J, with a span of 15 bases between the germline ends. Library construction relied on the immunoSEQ multiplex PCR assay. About 10^5 TCR templates per sample were assayed by the deep sequencing platform. Genomic DNA extracted from sorted T cells was the material used for TCRbeta CDR3 sequencing. Turning to the authors' computational methods: The R programming language was used for the clonal analysis of the TCRbeta CDR3 data. Comparing unstimulated samples against CFSE-low samples taken after the reaction was how alloreactive CD4+ and CD8+ clones were defined. Regulatory or non-regulatory origin of alloreactive CD4+ clones was assigned by matching sequences to the sorted unstimulated Treg and non-Treg repertoires. The clones in this table, taken by TCRdb from immuneACCESS, are in-frame only. Not every clone is retained; where verified, under half of the shortfall comes from an unresolved V gene, and the cause of the rest is unknown. V and J calls and clone size are given by that table; D and trimming were obtained from the DNA. For this sample the table gives around 78,000 clones, of which roughly nine tenths were detected only once. The leading ten clones occupy approximately 28% of the sample.

Sorted unstimulated T cells and proliferating T cells recovered from mixed lymphocyte reactions underwent TCRbeta CDR3 sequencing. Fresh whole blood from about 11 HLA-typed healthy donors was used as the source from which PBMCs were isolated. In this chain, TRBV19 is recombined with TRBJ2-1, and possibly TRBD2, on 5 matching bases. Sequenced: CD8+ T cells sorted from blood. The clonotype was recovered from a human donor in good health. The nucleotide sequence reads as follows: TGTGCCAGTAGTATTTGGGGAGTGGGGAGCAATGAGCAGTTCTTC. Its product reads: CASSIWGVGSNEQFF.